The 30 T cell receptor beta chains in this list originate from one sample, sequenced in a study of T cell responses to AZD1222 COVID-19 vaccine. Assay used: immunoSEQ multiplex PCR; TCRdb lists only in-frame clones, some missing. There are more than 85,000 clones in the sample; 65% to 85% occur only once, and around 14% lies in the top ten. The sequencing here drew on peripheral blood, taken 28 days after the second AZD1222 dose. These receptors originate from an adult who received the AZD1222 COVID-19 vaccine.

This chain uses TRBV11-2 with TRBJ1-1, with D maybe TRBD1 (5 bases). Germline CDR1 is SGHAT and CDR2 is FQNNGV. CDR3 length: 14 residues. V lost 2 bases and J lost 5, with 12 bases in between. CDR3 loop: CASSLSTGETEAFF. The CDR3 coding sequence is TGTGCCAGCAGCTTAAGTACGGGGGAGACTGAAGCTTTCTTT.

CDR3 bases: TGTGCCAGCAGCTTGGACAGGGGTAGGGATGAAGCTTTCTTT. It specifies CASSLDRGRDEAFF. This chain links TRBV2 with TRBJ1-1; TRBD1 matches at 9 bases. V was pared by 6 bases and J by 7 bases, with 9 bases of the junction left unmatched. The CDR3 is 14 residues long. From germline, CDR1 is SNHLY and CDR2 FYNNEI.

The CDR3 loop is CASSLLWSDTQYF. CDR3 in DNA: TGTGCCAGCAGCTTATTGTGGTCAGATACGCAGTATTTT. J is TRBJ2-3 and V is TRBV7-2, with D unresolved. Trimming cost V 2 bases and J 4 bases, with 7 bases left between them. The CDR3 extends over 13 amino acids. Germline assignment: CDR1 SGHTA and CDR2 FQGNSA.

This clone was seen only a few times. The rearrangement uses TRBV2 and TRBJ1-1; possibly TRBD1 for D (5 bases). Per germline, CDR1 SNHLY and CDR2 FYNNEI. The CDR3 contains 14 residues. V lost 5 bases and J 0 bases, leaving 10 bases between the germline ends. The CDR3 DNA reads TGTGCCAGCAGTAAGGGGACCTTGAACACTGAAGCTTTCTTT. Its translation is CASSKGTLNTEAFF.

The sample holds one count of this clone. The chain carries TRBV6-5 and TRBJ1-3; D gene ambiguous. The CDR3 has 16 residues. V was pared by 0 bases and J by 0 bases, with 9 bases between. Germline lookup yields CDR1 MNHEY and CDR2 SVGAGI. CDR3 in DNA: TGTGCCAGCAGTTACTCAAGTCCTAGCTCTGGAAACACCATATATTTT. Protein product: CASSYSSPSSGNTIYF.

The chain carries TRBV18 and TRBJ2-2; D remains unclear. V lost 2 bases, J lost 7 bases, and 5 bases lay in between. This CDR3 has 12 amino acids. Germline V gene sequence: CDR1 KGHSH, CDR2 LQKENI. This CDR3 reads CASSPVYGELFF. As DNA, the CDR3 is TGTGCCAGCTCACCAGTCTACGGGGAGCTGTTTTTT. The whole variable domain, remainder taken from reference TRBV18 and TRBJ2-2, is NAGVMQNPRHLVRRRGQEARLRCSPMKGHSHVYWYRQLPEEGLKFMVYLQKENIIDESGMPKERFSAEFPKEGPSILRIQQVVRGDSAAYFCASSPVYGELFFGEGSRLTVL.

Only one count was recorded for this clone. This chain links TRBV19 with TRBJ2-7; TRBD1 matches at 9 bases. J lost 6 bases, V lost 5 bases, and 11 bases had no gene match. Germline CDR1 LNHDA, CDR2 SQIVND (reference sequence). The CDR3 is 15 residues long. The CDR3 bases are TGTGCCAGTAGTTCGCAACAGGGGGCAGTGGGCGAGCAGTACTTC. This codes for CASSSQQGAVGEQYF.

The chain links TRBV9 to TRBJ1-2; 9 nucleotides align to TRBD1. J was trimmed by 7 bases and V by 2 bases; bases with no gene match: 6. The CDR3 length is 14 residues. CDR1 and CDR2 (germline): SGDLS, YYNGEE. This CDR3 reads CASSVSGTGLGYTF. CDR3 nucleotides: TGTGCCAGCAGCGTTTCCGGGACAGGGCTTGGCTACACCTTC.

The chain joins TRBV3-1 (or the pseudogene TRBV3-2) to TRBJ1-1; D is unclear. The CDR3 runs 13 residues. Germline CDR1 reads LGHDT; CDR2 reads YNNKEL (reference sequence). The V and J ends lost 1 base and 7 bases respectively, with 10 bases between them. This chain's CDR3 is CASSQVVSSEAFF. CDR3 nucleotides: TGTGCCAGCAGCCAAGTGGTGAGCAGTGAAGCTTTCTTT.

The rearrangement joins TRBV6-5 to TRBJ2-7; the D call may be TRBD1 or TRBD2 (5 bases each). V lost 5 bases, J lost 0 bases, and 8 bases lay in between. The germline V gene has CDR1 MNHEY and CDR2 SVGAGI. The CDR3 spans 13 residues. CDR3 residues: CASSTGLSYEQYF. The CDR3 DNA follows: TGTGCCAGCAGTACAGGACTCTCCTACGAGCAGTACTTC.

The CDR3 region has the DNA TGTGCCAGCAGCCCCCGGGGGGGGGCTTGGTCACCCCTCCACTTT. It is translated as CASSPRGGAWSPLHF. The chain joins TRBV3-1 (or the pseudogene TRBV3-2) to TRBJ1-6; D is possibly TRBD1 (6 bases). This CDR3 comprises 15 residues. V was trimmed by 4 bases and J by 10 bases, leaving 17 bases between them. The germline V gene has CDR1 LGHDT and CDR2 YNNKEL (reference sequence).

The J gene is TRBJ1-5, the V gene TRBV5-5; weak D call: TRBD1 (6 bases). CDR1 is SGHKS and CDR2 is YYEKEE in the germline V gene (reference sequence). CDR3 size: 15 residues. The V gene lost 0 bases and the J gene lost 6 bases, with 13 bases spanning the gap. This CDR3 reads CASSLGGGLGQPQHF. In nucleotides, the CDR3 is TGTGCCAGCAGCTTGGGAGGGGGTTTAGGTCAGCCCCAGCATTTT. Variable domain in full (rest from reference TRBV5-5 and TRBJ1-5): DAGVTQSPTHLIKTRGQQVTLRCSPISGHKSVSWYQQVLGQGPQFIFQYYEKEERGRGNFPDRFSARQFPNYSSELNVNALLLGDSALYLCASSLGGGLGQPQHFGDGTRLSIL.

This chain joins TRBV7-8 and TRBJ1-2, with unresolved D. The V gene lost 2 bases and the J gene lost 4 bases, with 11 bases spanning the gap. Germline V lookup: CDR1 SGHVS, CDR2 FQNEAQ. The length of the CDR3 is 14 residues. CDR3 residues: CASSLLPVTYGYTF. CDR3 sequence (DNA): TGTGCCAGCAGCTTACTTCCAGTCACCTATGGCTACACCTTC.

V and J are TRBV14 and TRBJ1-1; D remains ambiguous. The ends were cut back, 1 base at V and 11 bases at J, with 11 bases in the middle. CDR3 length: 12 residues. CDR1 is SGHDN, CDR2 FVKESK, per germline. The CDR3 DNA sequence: TGTGCCAGCAGCCAAGTAACGGGGATGGCTTTCTTT. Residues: CASSQVTGMAFF.

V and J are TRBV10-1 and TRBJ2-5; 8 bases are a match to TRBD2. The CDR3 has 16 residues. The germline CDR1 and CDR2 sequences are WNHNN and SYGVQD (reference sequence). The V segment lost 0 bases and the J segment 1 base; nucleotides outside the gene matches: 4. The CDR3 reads CASSESKRGLQETQYF. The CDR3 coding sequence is TGCGCCAGCAGTGAGTCGAAGCGGGGGCTCCAAGAGACCCAGTACTTC.

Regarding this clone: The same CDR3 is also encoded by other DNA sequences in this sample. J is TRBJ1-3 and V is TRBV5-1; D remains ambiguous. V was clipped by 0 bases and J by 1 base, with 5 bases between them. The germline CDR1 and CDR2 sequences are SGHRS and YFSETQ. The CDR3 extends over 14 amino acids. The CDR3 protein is CASSLVGSGNTIYF. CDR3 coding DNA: TGCGCCAGCAGCTTGGTGGGATCTGGAAACACCATATATTTT.

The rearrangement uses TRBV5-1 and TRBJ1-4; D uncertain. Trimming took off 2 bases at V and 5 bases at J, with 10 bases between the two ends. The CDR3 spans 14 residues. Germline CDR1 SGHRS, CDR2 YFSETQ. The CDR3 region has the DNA TGCGCCAGCAGCTTTGGCGGATCAAATGAAAAACTGTTTTTT. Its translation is CASSFGGSNEKLFF.

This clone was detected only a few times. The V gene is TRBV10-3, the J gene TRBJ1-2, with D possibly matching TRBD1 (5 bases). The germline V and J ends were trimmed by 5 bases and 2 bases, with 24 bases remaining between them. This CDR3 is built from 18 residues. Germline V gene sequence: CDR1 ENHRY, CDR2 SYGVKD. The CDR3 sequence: CAISPGAATRRGNYGYTF. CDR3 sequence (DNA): TGTGCCATCAGTCCCGGGGCCGCGACACGGCGCGGGAACTATGGCTACACCTTC.

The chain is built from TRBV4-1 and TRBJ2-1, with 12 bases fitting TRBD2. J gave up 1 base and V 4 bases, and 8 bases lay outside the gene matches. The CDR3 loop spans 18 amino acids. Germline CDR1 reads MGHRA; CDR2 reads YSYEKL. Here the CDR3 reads CASSPTLAGGPSYNEQFF. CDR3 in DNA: TGCGCCAGCAGCCCCACCCTAGCGGGGGGGCCGTCCTACAATGAGCAGTTCTTC.

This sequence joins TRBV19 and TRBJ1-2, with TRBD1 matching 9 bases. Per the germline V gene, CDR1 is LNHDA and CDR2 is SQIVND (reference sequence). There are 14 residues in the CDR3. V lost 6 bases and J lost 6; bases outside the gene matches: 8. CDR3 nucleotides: TGTGCCAGTAGCGGGGACAGGGATGGGGATGGCTACACCTTC. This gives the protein CASSGDRDGDGYTF.

Here the CDR3 reads CASRTGGVNTGELFF. CDR3 sequence (DNA): TGTGCCAGCAGGACTGGGGGGGTCAACACCGGGGAGCTGTTTTTT. This chain uses TRBV6-5 with TRBJ2-2; 7 bases fit TRBD2. V gave up 6 bases and J gave up 2 bases; unmatched junction bases: 6. The germline CDR1 and CDR2 sequences are MNHEY and SVGAGI. The CDR3 spans 15 residues.

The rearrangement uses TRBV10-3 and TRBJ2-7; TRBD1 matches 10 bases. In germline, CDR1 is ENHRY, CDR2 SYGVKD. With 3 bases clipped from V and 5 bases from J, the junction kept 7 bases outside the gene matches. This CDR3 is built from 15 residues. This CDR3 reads CAISDGDRGLDEQYF. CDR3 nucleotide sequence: TGTGCCATCAGTGACGGTGACAGGGGGCTGGACGAGCAGTACTTC.

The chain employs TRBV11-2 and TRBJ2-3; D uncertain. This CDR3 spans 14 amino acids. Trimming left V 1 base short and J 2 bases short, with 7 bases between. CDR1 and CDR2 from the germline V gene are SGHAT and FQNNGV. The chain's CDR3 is CASSLAVFTDTQYF. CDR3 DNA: TGTGCCAGCAGCTTAGCGGTGTTCACAGATACGCAGTATTTT.

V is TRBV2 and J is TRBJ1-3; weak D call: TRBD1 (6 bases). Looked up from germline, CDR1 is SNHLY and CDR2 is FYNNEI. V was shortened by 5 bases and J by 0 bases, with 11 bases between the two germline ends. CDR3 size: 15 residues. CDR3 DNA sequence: TGTGCCAGCAGTCCTGGACAGCTCTCTGGAAACACCATATATTTT. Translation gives CASSPGQLSGNTIYF.

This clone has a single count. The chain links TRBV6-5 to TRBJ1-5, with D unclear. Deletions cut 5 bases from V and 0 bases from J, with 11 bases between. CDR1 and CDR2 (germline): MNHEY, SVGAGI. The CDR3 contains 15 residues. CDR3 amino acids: CASSRTANSNQPQHF. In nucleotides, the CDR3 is TGTGCCAGCAGTCGGACTGCTAATAGCAATCAGCCCCAGCATTTT.

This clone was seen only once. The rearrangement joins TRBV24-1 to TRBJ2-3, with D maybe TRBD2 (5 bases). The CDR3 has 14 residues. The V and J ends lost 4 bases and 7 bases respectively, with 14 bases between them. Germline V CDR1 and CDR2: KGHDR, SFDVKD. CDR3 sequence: CATSEADYAYTQYF. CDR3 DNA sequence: TGTGCCACCAGTGAGGCTGACTACGCATATACGCAGTATTTT.

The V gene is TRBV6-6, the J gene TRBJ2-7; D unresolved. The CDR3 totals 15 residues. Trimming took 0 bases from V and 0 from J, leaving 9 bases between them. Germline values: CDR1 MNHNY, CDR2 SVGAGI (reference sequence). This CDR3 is CASSYSRSSSYEQYF. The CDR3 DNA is TGTGCCAGCAGTTACTCGAGATCCAGCTCCTACGAGCAGTACTTC.

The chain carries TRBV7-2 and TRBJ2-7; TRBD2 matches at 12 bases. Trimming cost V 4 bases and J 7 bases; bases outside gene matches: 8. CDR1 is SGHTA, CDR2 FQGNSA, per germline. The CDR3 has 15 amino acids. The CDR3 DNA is TGTGCCAGCAGCTCTACTAGCGGGAGGCTCGGGGAGCAGTACTTC. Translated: CASSSTSGRLGEQYF.

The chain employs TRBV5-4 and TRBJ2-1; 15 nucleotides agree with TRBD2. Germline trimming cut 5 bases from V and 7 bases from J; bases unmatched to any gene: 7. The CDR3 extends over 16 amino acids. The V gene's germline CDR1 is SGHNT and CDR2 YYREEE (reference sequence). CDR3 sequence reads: CASRSGGTSGRNEQFF. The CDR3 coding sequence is TGTGCCAGCAGGTCGGGGGGGACTAGCGGGAGGAATGAGCAGTTCTTC.

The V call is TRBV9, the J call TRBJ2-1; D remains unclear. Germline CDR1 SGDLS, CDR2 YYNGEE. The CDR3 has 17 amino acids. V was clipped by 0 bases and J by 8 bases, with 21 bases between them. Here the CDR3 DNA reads TGTGCCAGCAGCGTAGTTAAGGGTTTCGCCGATTTGGATGAGCAGTTCTTC. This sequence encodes CASSVVKGFADLDEQFF.